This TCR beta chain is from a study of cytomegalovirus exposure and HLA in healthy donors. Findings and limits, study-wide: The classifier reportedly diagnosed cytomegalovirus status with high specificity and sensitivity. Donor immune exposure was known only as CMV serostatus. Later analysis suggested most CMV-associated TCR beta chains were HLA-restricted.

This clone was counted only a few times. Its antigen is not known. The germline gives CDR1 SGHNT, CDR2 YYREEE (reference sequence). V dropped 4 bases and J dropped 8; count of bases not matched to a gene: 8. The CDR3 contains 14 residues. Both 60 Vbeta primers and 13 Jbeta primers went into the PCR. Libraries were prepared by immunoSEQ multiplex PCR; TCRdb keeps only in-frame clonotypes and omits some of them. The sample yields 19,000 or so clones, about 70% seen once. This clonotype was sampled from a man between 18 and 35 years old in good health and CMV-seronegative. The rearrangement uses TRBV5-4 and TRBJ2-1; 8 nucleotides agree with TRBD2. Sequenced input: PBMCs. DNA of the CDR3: TGTGCCAGCAGCCAAGGACTAGCAACGGATGAGCAGTTCTTC. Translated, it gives CASSQGLATDEQFF.